The present T cell receptor beta chain was sequenced within a study of shared clonotypes between healthy human individuals. Cells designated naive CD8 were CD45RO-negative and were positively selected for CCR7, with terminally differentiated effector memory CD45RA+ cells excluded. Deep was the level used in running the assay. Generated by immunoSEQ multiplex PCR, the TCRdb table keeps only in-frame clones and is missing some. The sample carries about 2 million clones, less than 95% recorded once. V was clipped by 3 bases and J by 4 bases; unmatched bases: 11. The length of the CDR3 is 19 residues. Germline V gene sequence: CDR1 SGDLS, CDR2 YYNGEE.

The TCR sequence derives from a man aged 18 to 29 in good health. Sequencing was performed on naive CD8+ T cells sorted from blood. The J gene is TRBJ2-1, the V gene TRBV9; 15 bases fit TRBD2. The CDR3 DNA reads as TGTGCCAGCAGCGACCGATCGGGACTAGCGGGGGGAGGTTACAATGAGCAGTTCTTC. The encoded protein is CASSDRSGLAGGGYNEQFF.